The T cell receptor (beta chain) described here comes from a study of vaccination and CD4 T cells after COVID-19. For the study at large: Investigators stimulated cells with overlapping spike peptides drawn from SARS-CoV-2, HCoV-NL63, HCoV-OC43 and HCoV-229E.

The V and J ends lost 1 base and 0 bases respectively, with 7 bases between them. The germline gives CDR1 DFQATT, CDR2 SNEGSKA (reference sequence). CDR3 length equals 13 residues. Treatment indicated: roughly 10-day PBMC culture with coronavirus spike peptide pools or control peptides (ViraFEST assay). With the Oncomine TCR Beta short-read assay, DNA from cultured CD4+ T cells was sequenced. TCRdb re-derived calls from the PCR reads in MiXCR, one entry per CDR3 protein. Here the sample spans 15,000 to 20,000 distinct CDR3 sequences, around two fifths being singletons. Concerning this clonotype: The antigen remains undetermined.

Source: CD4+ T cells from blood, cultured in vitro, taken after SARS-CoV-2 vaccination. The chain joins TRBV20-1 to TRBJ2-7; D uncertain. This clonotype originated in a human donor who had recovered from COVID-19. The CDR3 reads CSARGASSYEQYF. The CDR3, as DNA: TGCAGTGCTAGAGGGGCCTCCTCCTACGAGCAGTACTTC.